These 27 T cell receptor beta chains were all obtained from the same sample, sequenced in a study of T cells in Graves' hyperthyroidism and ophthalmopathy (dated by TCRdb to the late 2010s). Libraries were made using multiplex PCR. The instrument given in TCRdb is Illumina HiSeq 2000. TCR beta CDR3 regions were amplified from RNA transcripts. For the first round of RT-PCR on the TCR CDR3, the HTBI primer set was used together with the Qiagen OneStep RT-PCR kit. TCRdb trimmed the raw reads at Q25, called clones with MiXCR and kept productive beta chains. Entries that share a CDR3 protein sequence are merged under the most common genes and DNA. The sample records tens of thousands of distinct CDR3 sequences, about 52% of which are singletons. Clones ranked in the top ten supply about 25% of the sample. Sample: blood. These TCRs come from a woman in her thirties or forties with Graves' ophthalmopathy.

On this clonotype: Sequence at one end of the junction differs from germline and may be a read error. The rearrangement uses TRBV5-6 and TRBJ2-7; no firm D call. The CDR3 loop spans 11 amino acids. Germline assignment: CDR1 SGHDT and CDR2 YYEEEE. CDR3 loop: CAISFENEQYF. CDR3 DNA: TGTGCCATCAGCTTCGAAAACGAGCAGTACTTC.

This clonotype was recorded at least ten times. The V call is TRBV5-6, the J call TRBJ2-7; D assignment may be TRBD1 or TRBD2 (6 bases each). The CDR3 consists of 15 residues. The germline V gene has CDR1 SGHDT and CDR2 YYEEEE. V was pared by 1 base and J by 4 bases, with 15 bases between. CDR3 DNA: TGTGCCAGCAGCTTGAGTTGGGGGGCGGGATACGAGCAGTACTTC. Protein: CASSLSWGAGYEQYF.

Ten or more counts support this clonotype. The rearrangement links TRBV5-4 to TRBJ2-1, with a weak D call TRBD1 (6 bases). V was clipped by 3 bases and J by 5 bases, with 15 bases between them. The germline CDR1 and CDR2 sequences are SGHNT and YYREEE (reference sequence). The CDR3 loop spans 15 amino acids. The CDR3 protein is CASSSGGQRNNEQFF. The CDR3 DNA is TGTGCCAGCAGCTCTGGGGGACAACGAAACAATGAGCAGTTCTTC. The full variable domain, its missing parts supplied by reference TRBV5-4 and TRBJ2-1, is ETGVTQSPTHLIKTRGQQVTLRCSSQSGHNTVSWYQQALGQGPQFIFQYYREEENGRGNFPPRFSGLQFPNYSSELNVNALELDDSALYLCASSSGGQRNNEQFFGPGTRLTVL.

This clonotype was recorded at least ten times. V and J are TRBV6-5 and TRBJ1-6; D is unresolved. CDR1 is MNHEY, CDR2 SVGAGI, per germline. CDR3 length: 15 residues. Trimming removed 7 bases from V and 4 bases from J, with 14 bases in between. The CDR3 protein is CASKVPGLYNSPLHF. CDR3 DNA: TGTGCCAGCAAGGTCCCAGGACTTTATAATTCACCCCTCCACTTT.

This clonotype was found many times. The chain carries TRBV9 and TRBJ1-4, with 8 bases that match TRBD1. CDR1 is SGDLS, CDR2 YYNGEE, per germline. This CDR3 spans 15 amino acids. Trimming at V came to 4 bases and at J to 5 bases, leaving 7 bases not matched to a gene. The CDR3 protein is CASSLRQGKNEKLFF. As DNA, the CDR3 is TGTGCCAGCAGCCTCCGACAGGGGAAAAATGAAAAACTGTTTTTT.

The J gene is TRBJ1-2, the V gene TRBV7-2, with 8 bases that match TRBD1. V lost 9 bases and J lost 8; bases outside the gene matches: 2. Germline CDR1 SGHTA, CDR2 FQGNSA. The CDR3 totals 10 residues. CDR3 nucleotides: TGTGCCAGTGGACAGGGAGGCTACACCTTC. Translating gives CASGQGGYTF.

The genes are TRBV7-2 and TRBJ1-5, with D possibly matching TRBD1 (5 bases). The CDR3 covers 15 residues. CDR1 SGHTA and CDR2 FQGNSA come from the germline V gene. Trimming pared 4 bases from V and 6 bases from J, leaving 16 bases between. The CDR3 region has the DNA TGTGCCAGCAGCTGGGGGGGTAGCGAGAGTCAGCCCCAGCATTTT. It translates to CASSWGGSESQPQHF.

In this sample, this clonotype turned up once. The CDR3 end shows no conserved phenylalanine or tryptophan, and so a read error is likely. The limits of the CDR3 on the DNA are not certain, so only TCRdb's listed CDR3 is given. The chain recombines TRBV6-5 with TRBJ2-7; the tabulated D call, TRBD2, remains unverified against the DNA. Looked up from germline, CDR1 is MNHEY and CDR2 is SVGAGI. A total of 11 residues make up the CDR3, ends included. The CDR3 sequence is CASGPSILIAG.

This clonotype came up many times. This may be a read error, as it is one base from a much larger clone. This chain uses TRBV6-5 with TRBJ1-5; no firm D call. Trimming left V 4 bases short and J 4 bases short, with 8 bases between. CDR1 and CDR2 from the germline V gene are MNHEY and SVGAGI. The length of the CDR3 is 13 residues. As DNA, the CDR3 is TGTGCCAGCAGTTTGAGTGTGAATCAGCCCCAGCATTTT. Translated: CASSLSVNQPQHF.

The CDR3 here is CATSGRTGGDSYEQYF. The CDR3 DNA reads as TGTGCCACCAGTGGGAGGACAGGGGGCGACTCCTACGAGCAGTACTTC. The gene calls are TRBV24-1 and TRBJ2-7; TRBD1 agrees at 11 bases. This CDR3 region has 16 residues. J was trimmed by 0 bases and V by 5 bases; bases with no gene match: 5. The germline CDR1 and CDR2 sequences are KGHDR and SFDVKD.

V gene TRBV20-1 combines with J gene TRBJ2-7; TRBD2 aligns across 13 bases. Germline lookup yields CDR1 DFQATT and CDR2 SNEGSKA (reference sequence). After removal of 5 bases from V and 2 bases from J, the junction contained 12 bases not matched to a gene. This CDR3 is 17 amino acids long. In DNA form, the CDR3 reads TGCAGTGCTCCTCGTACCGGACTAGCGGGGGTTACCTACGAGCAGTACTTC. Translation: CSAPRTGLAGVTYEQYF.

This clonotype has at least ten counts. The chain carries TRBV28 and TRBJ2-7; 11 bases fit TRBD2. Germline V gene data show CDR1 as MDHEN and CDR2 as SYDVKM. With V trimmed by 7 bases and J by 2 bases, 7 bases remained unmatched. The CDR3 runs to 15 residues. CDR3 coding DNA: TGTGCCAGCACTCCGGGACTAGCGGAAACCTACGAGCAGTACTTC. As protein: CASTPGLAETYEQYF.

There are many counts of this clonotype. CDR3 nucleotide sequence: TGTGCCAGCAGTTCCCCCGGGGTGACCTACGAGCAGTACTTC. This sequence encodes CASSSPGVTYEQYF. The rearrangement uses TRBV28 and TRBJ2-7; D is possibly TRBD2 (5 bases). CDR1 MDHEN and CDR2 SYDVKM come from the germline V gene. The CDR3 covers 14 residues. Trimming pared 4 bases from V and 2 bases from J, leaving 12 bases between.

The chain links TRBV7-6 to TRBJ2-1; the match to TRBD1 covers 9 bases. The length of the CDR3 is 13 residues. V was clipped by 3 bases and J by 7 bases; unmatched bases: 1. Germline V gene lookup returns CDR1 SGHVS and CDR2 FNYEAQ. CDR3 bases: TGTGCCAGCAGCTTGGGACAGGGTAATGAGCAGTTCTTC. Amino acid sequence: CASSLGQGNEQFF.

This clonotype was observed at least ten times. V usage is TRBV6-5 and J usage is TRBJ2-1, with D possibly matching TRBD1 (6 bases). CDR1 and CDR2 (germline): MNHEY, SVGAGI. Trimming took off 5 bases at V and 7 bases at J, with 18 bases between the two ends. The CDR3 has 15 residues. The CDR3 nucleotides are TGTGCCAGCAGTAAACAGGGCTCGGTGGTGAATGAGCAGTTCTTC. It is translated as CASSKQGSVVNEQFF.

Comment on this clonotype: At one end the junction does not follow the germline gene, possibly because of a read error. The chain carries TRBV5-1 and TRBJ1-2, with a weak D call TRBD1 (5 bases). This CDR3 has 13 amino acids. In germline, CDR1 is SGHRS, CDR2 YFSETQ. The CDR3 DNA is TGCGCCAACAGCTTGGTGGGGCCCTATGGCTACACCTTC. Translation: CANSLVGPYGYTF. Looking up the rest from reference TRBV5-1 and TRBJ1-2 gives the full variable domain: KAGVTQTPRYLIKTRGQQVTLSCSPISGHRSVSWYQQTPGQGLQFLFEYFSETQRNKGNFPGRFSGRQFSNSRSEMNVSTLELGDSALYLCANSLVGPYGYTFGSGTRLTVV.

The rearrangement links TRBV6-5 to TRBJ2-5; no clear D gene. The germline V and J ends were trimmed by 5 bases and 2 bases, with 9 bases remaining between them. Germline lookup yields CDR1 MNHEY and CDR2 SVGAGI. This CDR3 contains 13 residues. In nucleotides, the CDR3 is TGTGCCAGCAGTGTCGTGGGACAAGAGACCCAGTACTTC. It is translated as CASSVVGQETQYF.

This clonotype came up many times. The chain's CDR3 is CASSRSGGSFEQYF. CDR3 DNA: TGTGCCAGCAGTCGTAGCGGGGGGTCTTTCGAGCAGTACTTC. V is TRBV6-5 and J is TRBJ2-7; 10 bases align to TRBD2. The CDR3 loop spans 14 amino acids. J was trimmed by 6 bases and V by 5 bases; bases with no gene match: 7. Germline V gene lookup returns CDR1 MNHEY and CDR2 SVGAGI.

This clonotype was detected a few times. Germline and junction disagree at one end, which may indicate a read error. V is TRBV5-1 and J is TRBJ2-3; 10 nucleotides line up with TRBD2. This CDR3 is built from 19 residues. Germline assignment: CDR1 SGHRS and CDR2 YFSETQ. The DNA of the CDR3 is TGTGCCAGCAGCCAAGCTGGCCCAGCGGGGGGGCCGATCCCAGATACGCAGTATTTT. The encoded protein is CASSQAGPAGGPIPDTQYF.

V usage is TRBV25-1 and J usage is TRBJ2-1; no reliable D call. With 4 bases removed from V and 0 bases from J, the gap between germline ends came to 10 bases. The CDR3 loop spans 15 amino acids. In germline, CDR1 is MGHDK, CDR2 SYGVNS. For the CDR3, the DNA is TGTGCCAGCAGTGGATTGGCCAGCTCCTACAATGAGCAGTTCTTC. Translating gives CASSGLASSYNEQFF.

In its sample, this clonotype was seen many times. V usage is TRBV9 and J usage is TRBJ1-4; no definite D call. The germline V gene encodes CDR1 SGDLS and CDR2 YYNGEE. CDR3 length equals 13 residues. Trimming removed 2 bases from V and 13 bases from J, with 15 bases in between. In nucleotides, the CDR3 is TGTGCCAGCAGCGTCGGCGGGATAGGTGGACTGTTTTTT. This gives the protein CASSVGGIGGLFF.

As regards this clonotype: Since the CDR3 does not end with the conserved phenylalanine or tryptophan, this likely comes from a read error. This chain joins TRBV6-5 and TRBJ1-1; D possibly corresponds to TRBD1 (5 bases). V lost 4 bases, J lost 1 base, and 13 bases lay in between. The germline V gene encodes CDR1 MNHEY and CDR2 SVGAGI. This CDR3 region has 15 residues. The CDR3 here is CASSFGGMRNTEAFV. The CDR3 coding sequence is TGTGCCAGCAGTTTTGGGGGAATGAGGAACACTGAAGCTTTCGTT.

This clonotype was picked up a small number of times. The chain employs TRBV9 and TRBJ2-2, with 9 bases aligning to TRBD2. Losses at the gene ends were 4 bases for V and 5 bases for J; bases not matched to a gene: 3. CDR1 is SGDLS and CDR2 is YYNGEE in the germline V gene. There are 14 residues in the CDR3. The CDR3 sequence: CASSHTSGTGELFF. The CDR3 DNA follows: TGTGCCAGCAGCCATACTAGCGGGACCGGGGAGCTGTTTTTT.

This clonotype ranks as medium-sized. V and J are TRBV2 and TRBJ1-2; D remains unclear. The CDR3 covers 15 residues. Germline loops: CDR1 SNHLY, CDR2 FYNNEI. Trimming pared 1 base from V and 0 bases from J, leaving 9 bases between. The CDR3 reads CASSEDAGANYGYTF. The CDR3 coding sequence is TGTGCCAGCAGTGAAGATGCGGGAGCTAACTATGGCTACACCTTC.

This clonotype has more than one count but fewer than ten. CDR3 in DNA: TGTGCCAGCAGCCGCGACGGGACTAGCGGGGGGGCCGTGCGTGGGACCCAGTACTTC. Protein: CASSRDGTSGGAVRGTQYF. The V call is TRBV4-2, the J call TRBJ2-5; 16 positions match TRBD2. The trim removed 4 bases at V and 7 bases at J, leaving 15 bases unmatched. Per germline, CDR1 LGHNA and CDR2 YNFKEQ. The CDR3 runs 19 residues.

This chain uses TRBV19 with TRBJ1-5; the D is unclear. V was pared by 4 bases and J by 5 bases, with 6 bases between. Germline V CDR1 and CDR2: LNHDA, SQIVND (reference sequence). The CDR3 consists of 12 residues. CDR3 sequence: CASSREYQPQHF. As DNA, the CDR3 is TGTGCCAGTAGTAGGGAGTATCAGCCCCAGCATTTT. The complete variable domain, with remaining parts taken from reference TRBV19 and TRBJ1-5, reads DGGITQSPKYLFRKEGQNVTLSCEQNLNHDAMYWYRQDPGQGLRLIYYSQIVNDFQKGDIAEGYSVSREKKESFPLTVTSAQKNPTAFYLCASSREYQPQHFGDGTRLSIL.

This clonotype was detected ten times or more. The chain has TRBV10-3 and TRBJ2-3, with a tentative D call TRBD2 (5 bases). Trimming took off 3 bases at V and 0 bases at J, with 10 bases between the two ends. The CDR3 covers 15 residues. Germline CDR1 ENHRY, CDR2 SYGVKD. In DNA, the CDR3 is TGTGCCATCAGTGATTTCGGCGGGAGCACAGATACGCAGTATTTT. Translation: CAISDFGGSTDTQYF.